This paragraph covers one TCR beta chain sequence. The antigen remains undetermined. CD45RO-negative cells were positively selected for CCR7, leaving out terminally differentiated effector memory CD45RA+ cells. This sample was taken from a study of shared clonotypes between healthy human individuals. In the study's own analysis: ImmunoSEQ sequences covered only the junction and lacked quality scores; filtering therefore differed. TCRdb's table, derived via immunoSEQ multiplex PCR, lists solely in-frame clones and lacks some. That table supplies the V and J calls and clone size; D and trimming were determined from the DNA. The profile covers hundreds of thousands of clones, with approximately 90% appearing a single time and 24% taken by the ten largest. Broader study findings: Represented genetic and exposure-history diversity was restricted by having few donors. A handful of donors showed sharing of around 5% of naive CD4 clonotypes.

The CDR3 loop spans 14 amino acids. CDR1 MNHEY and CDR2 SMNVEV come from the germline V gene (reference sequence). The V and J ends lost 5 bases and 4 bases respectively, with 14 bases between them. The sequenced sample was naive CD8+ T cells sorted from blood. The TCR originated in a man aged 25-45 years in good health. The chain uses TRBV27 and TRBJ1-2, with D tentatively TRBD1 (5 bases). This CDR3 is CASSPTGTGYGYTF. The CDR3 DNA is TGTGCCAGCAGTCCAACCGGGACGGGCTATGGCTACACCTTC.